The T cell receptor (beta chain) described here comes from a study of blood T cell repertoires in COVID-19. Study-wide context: From T cells, B-cell-depleted T cells, or PBMCs came the material, which was cDNA or gDNA.

In the study's own analysis: Estimation of nucleated cell counts relied on the amplification of reference gene primers. Assay: immunoSEQ multiplex PCR; the TCRdb copy retains only in-frame clones and omits some. That table gives V, J and clone size, and the DNA gave D and trimming. The table lists about 150,000 clones, 85% to 90% of them singletons. The origin of this receptor is a woman aged 35 to 49 with acute or convalescent COVID-19. The sample taken for sequencing was peripheral blood.

The CDR3 region is CASSLVLARTDTQYF. The CDR3 DNA reads as TGTGCCAGCAGCCTGGTACTAGCGAGGACAGATACGCAGTATTTT. V is TRBV7-9 and J is TRBJ2-3; TRBD2 matches 7 bases. CDR3 length: 15 amino acids. CDR1 and CDR2 (germline): SEHNR, FQNEAQ (reference sequence). The trim removed 5 bases at V and 3 bases at J, leaving 8 bases unmatched. The full variable domain, with the rest looked up from reference TRBV7-9 and TRBJ2-3, is DTGVSQNPRHKITKRGQNVTFRCDPISEHNRLYWYRQTLGQGPEFLTYFQNEAQLEKSRLLSDRFSAERPKGSFSTLEIQRTEQGDSAMYLCASSLVLARTDTQYFGPGTRLTVL.